The T cell receptor beta chain described here comes from a study of CD8 T cells in ankylosing spondylitis. The germline V and J ends were trimmed by 0 bases and 5 bases, with 13 bases remaining between them. Germline V gene lookup returns CDR1 DFQATT and CDR2 SNEGSKA (reference sequence). The CDR3 extends over 15 amino acids. The TCR beta libraries were generated through quantitative 5'-RACE incorporating molecular barcodes. MiXCR, applied by TCRdb to the 5' RACE reads, yields one record per CDR3 protein. Of 150,000 or so distinct CDR3 sequences listed, around a third are singletons. This clonotype was detected ten times or more.

The chain combines TRBV20-1 with TRBJ2-2; TRBD2 is a possible D gene (5 bases). Sequenced: synovial fluid, either unsorted or a sorted T cell fraction (not recorded which). The clonotype was recovered from a male donor with ankylosing spondylitis. The chain's CDR3 is CSARDPGGLTGELFF. CDR3 DNA sequence: TGCAGTGCTAGAGATCCGGGCGGGCTGACCGGGGAGCTGTTTTTT.